This is a list of T cell receptor beta chains from one sample in a study of blood T cell repertoires in COVID-19. Clones were sequenced by immunoSEQ multiplex PCR, and TCRdb holds only the in-frame ones, with some missing. The data contain approximately 390,000 clones, nearly 90% of them singletons. The sequencing sample was made of PBMCs or T cells enriched from blood (not recorded which). The receptors come from a woman in her forties with acute COVID-19. Both conserved end residues are part of each CDR3. D genes are given only for firm matches. Some rows have no size entry. The others give once, few or many, or a class for an expanded clone.

length	D	J	size	V	DNA	CDR3
16	TRBD1	TRBJ1-1	.	TRBV5-1	TGCGCCAGCAGCCCGGCTCCGGGACAGGGTTTCACTGAAGCTTTCTTT	CASSPAPGQGFTEAFF
13	TRBD1	TRBJ1-2	.	TRBV3-1/TRBV3-2	TGTGCCAGCAGCCTGGACAGGGGCTATGGCTACACCTTC	CASSLDRGYGYTF
15	.	TRBJ2-1	.	TRBV15	TGTGCCACTTCTATCGGGGCGGGGAACCACAATGAGCAGTTCTTC	CATSIGAGNHNEQFF
16	TRBD2	TRBJ2-5	.	TRBV10-3	TGTGCCATCAGTGAGGAACTAGCGGGGGGTGGAGAGACCCAGTACTTC	CAISEELAGGGETQYF
13	.	TRBJ1-3	.	TRBV11-2	TGTGCCAGCAGCCAGGACTCTGGAAACACCATATATTTT	CASSQDSGNTIYF
13	.	TRBJ1-5	.	TRBV12-3/TRBV12-4	TGTGCCAGCAGAAAGGAGGGCAATCAGCCCCAGCATTTT	CASRKEGNQPQHF
11	.	TRBJ2-7	.	TRBV6-5	TGTGCCAGCAGTTCCGCGAGGGAGCAGTACTTC	CASSSAREQYF
13	.	TRBJ1-1	.	TRBV10-3	TGTGCCATCAGGGGGAGGGCCGACACTGAAGCTTTCTTT	CAIRGRADTEAFF
15	.	TRBJ1-4	.	TRBV19	TGTGCCAGTAGTAAGAACAGGAATAATAATGAAAAACTGTTTTTT	CASSKNRNNNEKLFF
16	.	TRBJ2-1	.	TRBV28	TGTGCCAGCAATACAAGGACAGCCTCCACCTACAATGAGCAGTTCTTC	CASNTRTASTYNEQFF
14	.	TRBJ2-7	once	TRBV3-1/TRBV3-2	TGTGCCAGCAGCCAAGGGGGGGGCACCTACGAGCAGTACTTC	CASSQGGGTYEQYF
14	.	TRBJ2-7	.	TRBV5-8	TGTGCCAGCAGCTTGGAGGGGGACTCCTACGAGCAGTACTTC	CASSLEGDSYEQYF
14	.	TRBJ1-3	few	TRBV7-8	TGTGCCAGCAGCCCTGGCGGCTCTGGAAACACCATATATTTT	CASSPGGSGNTIYF
13	.	TRBJ1-1	.	TRBV7-9	TGTGCCAGCAGGACGGGACTGGACACTGAAGCTTTCTTT	CASRTGLDTEAFF
15	.	TRBJ2-7	.	TRBV5-5	TGTGCCAGCAGCTTGGACAGGTGGGCCTCCTACGAGCAGTACTTC	CASSLDRWASYEQYF
15	TRBD2	TRBJ2-5	.	TRBV30	TGTGCCTGGAGTGTCGGGGGGGCTGGAGGAGAGACCCAGTACTTC	CAWSVGGAGGETQYF
18	.	TRBJ1-2	.	TRBV19	TGTGCCAGTACTATAACTCGACCGGGACACTCTAGATGGGGTGGCTACACCTTC	CASTITRPGHSRWGGYTF
11	.	TRBJ1-2	.	TRBV6-5	TGTGCCATCGAGAGCGGGGAAATTTACACCTTC	CAIESGEIYTF
13	.	TRBJ1-1	.	TRBV12-3/TRBV12-4	TGTGCCAGCAGTTTGACGGTGCGGACTGAAGCTTTCTTT	CASSLTVRTEAFF
16	.	TRBJ2-1	.	TRBV18	TGTGCCAGCTCACCAGGGATCGCGGAGGCCAACAATGAGCAGTTCTTC	CASSPGIAEANNEQFF
14	.	TRBJ1-2	few	TRBV5-6	TGTGCCAGCAGCTTTGCTGGCAGCGCGGGTGGCTACACCTTC	CASSFAGSAGGYTF
13	.	TRBJ1-3	.	TRBV18	TGTGCCAGCTCACCTCAGGCTGGAAACACCATATATTTT	CASSPQAGNTIYF
16	TRBD1	TRBJ2-1	.	TRBV14	TGTGCCAGCAGCAGCACCGGGACAGGGAGGGGGGGGGAGCAGTTCTTC	CASSSTGTGRGGEQFF
14	TRBD1	TRBJ1-2	.	TRBV6-5	TGTGCCAGCAGTTTAGGACAGGGAGGGTATGGCTACACCTTC	CASSLGQGGYGYTF
12	.	TRBJ1-5	once	TRBV3-1/TRBV3-2	TGTGCCAGCAGCCACTTAGATCAGCCCCAGCATTTT	CASSHLDQPQHF
12	.	TRBJ1-2	once	TRBV9	TGTGCCAGCAGCGTAGGTCGCGTCGGCTACACCTTC	CASSVGRVGYTF
12	.	TRBJ2-5	.	TRBV5-4	TGTGCCAGCAGCTCCAACCAAGAGACCCAGTACTTC	CASSSNQETQYF
14	.	TRBJ1-2	.	TRBV7-8	TGTGCCAGCAGCTTTTTATCGACGGGCTATGGCTACACCTTC	CASSFLSTGYGYTF
13	TRBD1	TRBJ1-6	.	TRBV25-1	TGTGCCAGCAGTGGACAGGGGCGATCACCCCTCCACTTT	CASSGQGRSPLHF
13	TRBD1	TRBJ2-5	.	TRBV12-3/TRBV12-4	TGTGCCAGTAGAACAGGGGGAGAAGAGACCCAGTACTTC	CASRTGGEETQYF
16	TRBD1	TRBJ2-3	few	TRBV4-1	TGCGCCAGCAGCCAAGTGGGACAGAAAAGCACAGATACGCAGTATTTT	CASSQVGQKSTDTQYF
15	.	TRBJ1-1	.	TRBV4-1	TGCGCCAGCAGCCAAGATAAGGGGTTCAGCACTGAAGCTTTCTTT	CASSQDKGFSTEAFF
18	.	TRBJ1-3	.	TRBV21-1	TGTGCCAGCAGCAAAAGAGCAGGGCGTCTAGTAGCTGGAAACACCATATATTTT	CASSKRAGRLVAGNTIYF
14	.	TRBJ1-2	once	TRBV27	TGTGCCAGCAGTTTAACGGGGGAGGGCTTCGACTACACCTTC	CASSLTGEGFDYTF
15	.	TRBJ2-7	.	TRBV19	TGTGCCAGTAGTACAGGGACTGGAGGAGCCTGGGAGCAGTACTTC	CASSTGTGGAWEQYF
14	.	TRBJ1-2	.	TRBV3-1/TRBV3-2	TGTGCCAGCAGCCAGATATTCGGGGGTACCGGCTACACCTTC	CASSQIFGGTGYTF
13	TRBD1	TRBJ1-2	once	TRBV29-1	TGCAGCGTGATAACCAGGGGGCCGGATGGCTACACCTTC	CSVITRGPDGYTF
18	.	TRBJ2-1	.	TRBV21-1	TGTGCCAGCAGCAATCTAAATCCCAGACAGGGGATTTACAATGAGCAGTTCTTC	CASSNLNPRQGIYNEQFF
13	.	TRBJ1-4	.	TRBV27	TGTGCCAGCGGCTGGACAGCTAATGAAAAACTGTTTTTT	CASGWTANEKLFF
13	.	TRBJ2-7	.	TRBV5-1	TGCGCCAGCAGCTTGACAGGCTTCTACGAGCAGTACTTC	CASSLTGFYEQYF
15	.	TRBJ2-3	.	TRBV4-2	TGTGCCAGCAGAAGGACTCGAGGGCCAACAGATACGCAGTATTTT	CASRRTRGPTDTQYF
16	TRBD2	TRBJ2-1	.	TRBV6-5	TGTGCCAGCAGTTCTCCCTCTAGCGGGAGTTACAATGAGCAGTTCTTC	CASSSPSSGSYNEQFF
15	.	TRBJ1-2	.	TRBV3-1/TRBV3-2	TGTGCCAGCAGCCAACGGGGATTAGCTAACTATGGCTACACCTTC	CASSQRGLANYGYTF
16	TRBD1	TRBJ2-3	.	TRBV5-6	TGTGCCAGCAGCTTGTACGGGACAGCACCGCAAGATACGCAGTATTTT	CASSLYGTAPQDTQYF
14	TRBD1	TRBJ1-1	.	TRBV4-1	TGCGCCAGCAGCCATCCCGCTAGGACAGGGCAAGCTTTCTTT	CASSHPARTGQAFF
19	TRBD2	TRBJ2-6	once	TRBV11-3	TGTGCCAGCAGCGCGGGGACTAGCGGGCCCGGCTCTGGGGCCAACGTCCTGACTTTC	CASSAGTSGPGSGANVLTF